This TCR beta chain comes out of a study of long-term antiretroviral therapy in people with HIV. Study results and limitations: Pre-ART clonal expansion yielded clones that dominated the repertoire at all time points.

The trim removed 5 bases at V and 8 bases at J, leaving 4 bases unmatched. CDR1 and CDR2 (germline): MNHNS, SASEGT. This CDR3 spans 14 amino acids. An immunoSEQ assay, version v3.0, was performed at survey level. Assay used: immunoSEQ multiplex PCR; TCRdb lists only in-frame clones, some missing. The sample has about 16,000 clones; about 91% are singletons. To note about this clone: Its specificity is not known.

This rearrangement joins TRBV6-1 to TRBJ1-6, with TRBD1 matching 9 bases. The receptor's source is a young woman with HIV. The sequenced sample was unsorted PBMCs, obtained 2.3 years before starting antiretroviral therapy. The CDR3 DNA follows: TGTGCCAGCAGTAGGGACAGGGTCGATTCACCCCTCCACTTT. Protein sequence: CASSRDRVDSPLHF.